This record looks at one T cell receptor (beta chain) sequence and its context. The source of the sample is a study of T cell changes during pregnancy in multiple sclerosis. The V end was cut by 5 bases, the J end by 1 base, with 9 bases between. The CDR3 contains 14 residues. The V gene's germline CDR1 is MNHNY and CDR2 SVGAGI (reference sequence). The table came from immunoSEQ multiplex PCR; TCRdb's copy has only in-frame clones and leaves some out. The data contain approximately 130,000 clones, 80% to 95% of them singletons. The chain recombines TRBV6-6 with TRBJ1-5; tentative D call: TRBD1 (5 bases). The input for sequencing was peripheral blood, taken before pregnancy. The origin of this receptor is a female donor with multiple sclerosis, enrolled in a pregnancy study. The CDR3 sequence: CASSTDRSNQPQHF. CDR3 bases: TGTGCCAGCAGTACCGACAGAAGCAATCAGCCCCAGCATTTT.